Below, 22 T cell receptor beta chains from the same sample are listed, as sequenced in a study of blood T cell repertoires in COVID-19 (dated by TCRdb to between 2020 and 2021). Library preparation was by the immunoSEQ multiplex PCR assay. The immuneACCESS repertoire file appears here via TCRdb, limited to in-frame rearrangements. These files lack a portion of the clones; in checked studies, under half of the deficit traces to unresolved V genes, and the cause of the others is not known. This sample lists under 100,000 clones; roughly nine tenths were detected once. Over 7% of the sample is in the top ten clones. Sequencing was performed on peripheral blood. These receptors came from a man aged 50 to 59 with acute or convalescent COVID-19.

This CDR3 reads CASSVAVGDTQYF. The CDR3 bases are TGTGCCAGCAGCGTAGCGGTTGGAGATACGCAGTATTTT. The rearrangement joins TRBV9 to TRBJ2-3, with D unclear. Germline values: CDR1 SGDLS, CDR2 YYNGEE. The CDR3 is 13 residues long. V was shortened by 0 bases and J by 5 bases, with 7 bases between the two germline ends. The entire variable domain, with the rest obtained from reference TRBV9 and TRBJ2-3, is as follows: DSGVTQTPKHLITATGQRVTLRCSPRSGDLSVYWYQQSLDQGLQFLIQYYNGEERAKGNILERFSAQQFPDLHSELNLSSLELGDSALYFCASSVAVGDTQYFGPGTRLTVL.

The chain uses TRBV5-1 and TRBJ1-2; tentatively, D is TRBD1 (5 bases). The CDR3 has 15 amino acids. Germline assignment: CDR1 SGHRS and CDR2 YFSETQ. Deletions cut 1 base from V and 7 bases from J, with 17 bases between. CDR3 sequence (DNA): TGCGCCAGCAGCTTGCCAGGGCAAGTGAAGAGTGGCTACACCTTC. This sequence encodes CASSLPGQVKSGYTF.

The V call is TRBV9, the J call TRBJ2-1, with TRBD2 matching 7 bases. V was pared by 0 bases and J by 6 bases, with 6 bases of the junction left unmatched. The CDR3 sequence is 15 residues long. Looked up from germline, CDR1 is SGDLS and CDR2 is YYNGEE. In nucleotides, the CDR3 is TGTGCCAGCAGCGTAGGGCGGGGGAGTAGCAATGAGCAGTTCTTC. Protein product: CASSVGRGSSNEQFF. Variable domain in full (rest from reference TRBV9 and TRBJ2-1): DSGVTQTPKHLITATGQRVTLRCSPRSGDLSVYWYQQSLDQGLQFLIQYYNGEERAKGNILERFSAQQFPDLHSELNLSSLELGDSALYFCASSVGRGSSNEQFFGPGTRLTVL.

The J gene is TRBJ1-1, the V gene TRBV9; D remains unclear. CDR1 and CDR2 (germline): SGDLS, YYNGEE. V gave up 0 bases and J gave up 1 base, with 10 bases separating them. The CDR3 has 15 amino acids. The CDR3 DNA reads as TGTGCCAGCAGCGTAGGAGGACGGGAGAACACTGAAGCTTTCTTT. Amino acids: CASSVGGRENTEAFF.

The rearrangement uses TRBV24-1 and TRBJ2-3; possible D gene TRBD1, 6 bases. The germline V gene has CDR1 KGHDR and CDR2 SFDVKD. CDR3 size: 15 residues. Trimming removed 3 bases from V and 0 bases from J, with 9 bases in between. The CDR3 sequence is CATSDGQLSTDTQYF. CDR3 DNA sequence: TGTGCCACCAGTGATGGACAGCTAAGCACAGATACGCAGTATTTT.

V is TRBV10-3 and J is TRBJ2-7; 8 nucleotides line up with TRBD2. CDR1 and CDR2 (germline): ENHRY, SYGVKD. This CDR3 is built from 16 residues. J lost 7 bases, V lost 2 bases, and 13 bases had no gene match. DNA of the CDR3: TGTGCCATCAGTGAGGTCAGAAACGGGGGGGGCCGAGAGCAGTACGTC. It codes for CAISEVRNGGGREQYV.

The CDR3 DNA is TGTGCCATCCGTCAGGGAATGAACACTGAAGCTTTCTTT. Amino acid sequence: CAIRQGMNTEAFF. The gene calls are TRBV10-3 and TRBJ1-1; a possible D gene is TRBD1 (5 bases). Germline values: CDR1 ENHRY, CDR2 SYGVKD. The CDR3 loop spans 13 amino acids. The V end lost 8 bases, the J end lost 0 bases, and 10 bases lay between the germline ends.

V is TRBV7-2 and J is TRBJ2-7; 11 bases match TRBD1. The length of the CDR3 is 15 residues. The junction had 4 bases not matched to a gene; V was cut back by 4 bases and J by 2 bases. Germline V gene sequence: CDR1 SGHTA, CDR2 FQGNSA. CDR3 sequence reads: CASSYGTGGTYEQYF. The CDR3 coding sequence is TGTGCCAGCAGCTATGGGACAGGGGGGACCTACGAGCAGTACTTC.

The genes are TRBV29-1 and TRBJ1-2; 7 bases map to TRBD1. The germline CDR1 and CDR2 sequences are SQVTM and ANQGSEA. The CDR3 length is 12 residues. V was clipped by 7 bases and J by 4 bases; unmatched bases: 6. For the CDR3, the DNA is TGCAGCGCCGCGGGACAGTCCTATGGCTACACCTTC. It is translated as CSAAGQSYGYTF.

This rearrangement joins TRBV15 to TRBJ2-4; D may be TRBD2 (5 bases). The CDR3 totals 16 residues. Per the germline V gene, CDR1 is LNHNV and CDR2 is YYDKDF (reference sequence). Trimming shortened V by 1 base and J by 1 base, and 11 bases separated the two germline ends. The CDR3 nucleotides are TGTGCCACCAGCAGAGTTGGCGGGTCCGCCAAAAACATTCAGTACTTC. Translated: CATSRVGGSAKNIQYF.

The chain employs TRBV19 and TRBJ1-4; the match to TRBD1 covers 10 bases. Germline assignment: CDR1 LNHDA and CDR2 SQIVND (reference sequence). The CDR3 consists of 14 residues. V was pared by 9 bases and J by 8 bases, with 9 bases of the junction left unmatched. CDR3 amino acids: CASYDRGQGEKLFF. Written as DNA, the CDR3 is TGTGCCAGCTACGACAGGGGGCAAGGAGAAAAACTGTTTTTT.

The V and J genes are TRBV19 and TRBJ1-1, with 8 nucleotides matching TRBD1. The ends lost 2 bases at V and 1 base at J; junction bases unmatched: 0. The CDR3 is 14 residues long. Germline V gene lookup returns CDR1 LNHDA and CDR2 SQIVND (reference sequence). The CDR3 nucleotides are TGTGCCAGTAGTATACAGGGGGCGAACACTGAAGCTTTCTTT. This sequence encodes CASSIQGANTEAFF. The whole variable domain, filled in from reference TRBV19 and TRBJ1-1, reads DGGITQSPKYLFRKEGQNVTLSCEQNLNHDAMYWYRQDPGQGLRLIYYSQIVNDFQKGDIAEGYSVSREKKESFPLTVTSAQKNPTAFYLCASSIQGANTEAFFGQGTRLTVV.

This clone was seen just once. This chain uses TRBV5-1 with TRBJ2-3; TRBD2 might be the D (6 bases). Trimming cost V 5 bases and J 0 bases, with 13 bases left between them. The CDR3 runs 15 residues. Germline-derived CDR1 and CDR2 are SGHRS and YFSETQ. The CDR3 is CASRGGSISTDTQYF. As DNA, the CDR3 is TGCGCCAGCAGAGGAGGGTCTATTAGCACAGATACGCAGTATTTT.

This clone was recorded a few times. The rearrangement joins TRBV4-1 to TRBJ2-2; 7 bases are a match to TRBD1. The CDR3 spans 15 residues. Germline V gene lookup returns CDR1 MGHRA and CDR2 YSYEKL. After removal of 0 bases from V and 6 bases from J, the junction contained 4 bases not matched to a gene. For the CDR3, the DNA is TGCGCCAGCAGCCAAGATCAGACAGGGCCCGGGGAGCTGTTTTTT. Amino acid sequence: CASSQDQTGPGELFF.

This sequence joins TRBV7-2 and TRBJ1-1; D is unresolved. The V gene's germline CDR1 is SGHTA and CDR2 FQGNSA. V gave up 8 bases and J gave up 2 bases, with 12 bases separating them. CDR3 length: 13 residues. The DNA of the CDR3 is TGTGCCAGCCTAACGAACCTCAACACTGAAGCTTTCTTT. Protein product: CASLTNLNTEAFF.

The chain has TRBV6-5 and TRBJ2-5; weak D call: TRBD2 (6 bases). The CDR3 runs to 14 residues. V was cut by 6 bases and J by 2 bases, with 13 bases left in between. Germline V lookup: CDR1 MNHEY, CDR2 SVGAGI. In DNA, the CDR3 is TGTGCCAGCAGAGGGACCGGAGGGCAAGAGACCCAGTACTTC. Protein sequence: CASRGTGGQETQYF.

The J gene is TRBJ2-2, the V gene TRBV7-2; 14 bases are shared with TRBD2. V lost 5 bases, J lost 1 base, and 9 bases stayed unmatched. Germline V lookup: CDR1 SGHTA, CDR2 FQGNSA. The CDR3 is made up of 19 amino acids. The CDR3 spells CASSPGLAGGRLNTGELFF. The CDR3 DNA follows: TGTGCCAGCAGCCCAGGACTAGCGGGGGGCCGACTGAACACCGGGGAGCTGTTTTTT.

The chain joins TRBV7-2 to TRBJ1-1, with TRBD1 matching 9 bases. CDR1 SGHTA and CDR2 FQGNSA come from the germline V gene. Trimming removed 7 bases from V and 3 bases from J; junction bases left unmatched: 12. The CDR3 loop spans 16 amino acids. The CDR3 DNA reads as TGTGCCAGCACCTCCCGGGACAGGGATGGGGACACTGAAGCTTTCTTT. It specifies CASTSRDRDGDTEAFF.

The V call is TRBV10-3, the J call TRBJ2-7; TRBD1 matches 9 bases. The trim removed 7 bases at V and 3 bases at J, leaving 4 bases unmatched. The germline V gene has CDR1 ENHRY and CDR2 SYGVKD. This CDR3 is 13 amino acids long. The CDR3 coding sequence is TGTGCCATCACGCTGGGACAGGGCTACGAGCAGTACTTC. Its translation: CAITLGQGYEQYF.

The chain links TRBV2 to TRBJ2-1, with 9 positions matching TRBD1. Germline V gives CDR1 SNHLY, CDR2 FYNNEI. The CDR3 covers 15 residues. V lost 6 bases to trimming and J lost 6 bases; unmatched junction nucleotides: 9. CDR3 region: CASRRPGQGLNEQFF. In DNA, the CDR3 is TGTGCCAGCAGACGACCGGGACAGGGCCTCAATGAGCAGTTCTTC. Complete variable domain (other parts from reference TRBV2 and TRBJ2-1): EPEVTQTPSHQVTQMGQEVILRCVPISNHLYFYWYRQILGQKVEFLVSFYNNEISEKSEIFDDQFSVERPDGSNFTLKIRSTKLEDSAMYFCASRRPGQGLNEQFFGPGTRLTVL.

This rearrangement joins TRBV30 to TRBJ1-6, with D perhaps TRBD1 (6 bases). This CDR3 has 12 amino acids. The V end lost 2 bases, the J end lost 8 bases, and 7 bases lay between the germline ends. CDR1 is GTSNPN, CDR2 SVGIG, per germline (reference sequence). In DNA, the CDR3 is TGTGCCTGGAGTAAGGGGGATTCACCCCTCCACTTT. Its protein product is CAWSKGDSPLHF.

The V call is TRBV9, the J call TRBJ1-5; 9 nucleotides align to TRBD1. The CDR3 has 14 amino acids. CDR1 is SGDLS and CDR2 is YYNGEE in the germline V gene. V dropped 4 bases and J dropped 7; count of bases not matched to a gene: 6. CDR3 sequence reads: CASSPTGGGQPQHF. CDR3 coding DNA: TGTGCCAGCAGCCCTACAGGGGGCGGACAGCCCCAGCATTTT.